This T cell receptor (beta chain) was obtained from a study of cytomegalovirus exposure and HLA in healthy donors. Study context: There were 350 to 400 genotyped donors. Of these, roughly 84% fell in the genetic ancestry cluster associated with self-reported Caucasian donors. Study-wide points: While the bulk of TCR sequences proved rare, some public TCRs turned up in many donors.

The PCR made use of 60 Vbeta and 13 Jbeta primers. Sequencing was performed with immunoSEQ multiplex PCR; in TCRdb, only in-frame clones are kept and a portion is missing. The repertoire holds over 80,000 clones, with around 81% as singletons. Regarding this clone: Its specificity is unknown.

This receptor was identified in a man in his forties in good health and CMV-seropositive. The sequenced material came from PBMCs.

CDR3 in amino acids: CASSEEASGLYEQYF. For the CDR3, the DNA is TGTGCCAGCAGTGAAGAGGCTAGCGGGCTATACGAGCAGTACTTC. The chain uses TRBV2 and TRBJ2-7; 8 bases are shared with TRBD2. CDR3 length: 15 amino acids. CDR1 and CDR2 from the germline V gene are SNHLY and FYNNEI. Trimming removed 1 base from V and 4 bases from J; junction bases left unmatched: 6.